The T cell receptor beta chain described here comes from a study of cytomegalovirus exposure and HLA in healthy donors. Overall study findings and caveats: Of the V segments, some could not be distinguished, including TRBV6-2 and TRBV6-3, and were excluded.

Looked up from germline, CDR1 is SGHRS and CDR2 is YFSETQ. This CDR3 has 14 amino acids. Trimming shortened V by 0 bases and J by 1 base, and 5 bases separated the two germline ends. Primers for the PCR totalled 60 Vbeta and 13 Jbeta. Per the study methods: About 11 million shared chains were among the roughly 80 million unique TCR beta chains that a later analysis counted. Method: immunoSEQ multiplex PCR; TCRdb's copy keeps in-frame clones and lacks some. V and J calls plus clone size are reproduced from that table; the DNA served to infer D and trimming. The sample yields around 130,000 clones, over 75% seen once. All the people who gave samples were healthy bone marrow donors. For this clone: The antigen remains unidentified. This specimen includes other DNA sequences encoding the same CDR3.

Material for sequencing was PBMCs. The receptor was isolated from a female donor in good health and CMV-seronegative. The V and J genes are TRBV5-1 and TRBJ2-1, with D unresolved. CDR3 protein: CASSLDSSYNEQFF. CDR3 bases: TGCGCCAGCAGCTTGGACAGTTCCTACAATGAGCAGTTCTTC.